The text below deals with one TCR beta chain. Trimming left V 4 bases short and J 6 bases short, with 17 bases between. In germline, CDR1 is SGDLS, CDR2 YYNGEE. The CDR3 is 15 residues long. This specimen belongs to a study of blood T cell repertoires in COVID-19. Clones were sequenced by immunoSEQ multiplex PCR, and TCRdb holds only the in-frame ones, with some missing. The sample yields roughly 350,000 clones, about 88% seen once. This chain connects TRBV9 to TRBJ2-1; a possible D gene is TRBD2 (6 bases). The sequence derives from a woman in her 70s with COVID-19, enrolled during active disease. Sequenced: peripheral blood. DNA for the CDR3: TGTGCCAGCAGCCTGGAGGGGAACCCCCTCAATGAGCAGTTCTTC. This encodes CASSLEGNPLNEQFF.